This TCR beta chain was identified during a study of CD8 T cells in ankylosing spondylitis. Study results and caveats: It appeared that ankylosing spondylitis blood was characterized by a TCR beta motif of fewer than ten highly homologous variants. Before this, some motif variants had been reported in reactive arthritis synovial fluid and blood. Within peripheral blood, clones linked to disease were CD8+ and relatively rare. Reports say disease-linked clones showed up significantly more in matched ankylosing spondylitis synovial fluid.

The CDR3 extends over 14 amino acids. Germline CDR1 and CDR2: MGHDK and SYGVNS. The germline V and J ends were trimmed by 1 base and 5 bases, with 11 bases remaining between them. Note on this clonotype: Its antigen remains unknown.

Each CDR3 protein is one row after TCRdb ran MiXCR on the 5' RACE reads. The data hold 130,000 or so distinct CDR3 sequences, with about an eighth observed a single time. Sequencing was carried out using blood, either unsorted or a sorted T cell fraction (not recorded which). The chain employs TRBV25-1 and TRBJ2-5; D assignment may be TRBD1 or TRBD2 (5 bases each). The TCR was taken from a female donor with ankylosing spondylitis or in good health (not recorded which). CDR3 sequence (DNA): TGTGCCAGCAGTGAATGGCAGGGACGGGAGACCCAGTACTTC. As protein: CASSEWQGRETQYF.